These 25 T cell receptor beta chains were sequenced from one sample in a study of T-cell reconstitution after alpha-beta-depleted transplantation in children. Unique molecular identifiers featured in how the TCRbeta library was prepared. TCRdb reprocessed the PCR reads via MiXCR and lists one record per CDR3 protein. The sample contains about 460,000 distinct CDR3 sequences, about 12% of which appear only once. The source material was PBMCs from the stem cell graft donor, sampled from the stem cell graft. The receptors derive from a human donor who donated a stem cell graft to a child with combined immunodeficiency.

In this sample, this clonotype turned up a few times. This chain links TRBV10-3 with TRBJ2-6; D possibly corresponds to TRBD1 (5 bases). Germline V lookup: CDR1 ENHRY, CDR2 SYGVKD. The CDR3 runs to 14 residues. V shed 7 bases and J shed 2 bases, with 9 bases lying between them. In DNA form, the CDR3 reads TGTGCCATCACTCCAGGGACTGGGGCCAACGTCCTGACTTTC. It codes for CAITPGTGANVLTF.

Many counts were recorded for this clonotype. The chain links TRBV28 to TRBJ2-1; no definite D call. The length of the CDR3 is 12 residues. Germline-derived CDR1 and CDR2 are MDHEN and SYDVKM. The V and J ends lost 6 bases and 7 bases respectively, with 10 bases between them. The CDR3 loop is CASSSLWNEQFF. The CDR3, as DNA: TGTGCCAGCAGCTCCCTATGGAATGAGCAGTTCTTC.

This chain links TRBV18 with TRBJ2-1; D perhaps matches TRBD2 (6 bases). The CDR3 extends over 16 amino acids. Trimming removed 5 bases at V and 0 bases at J, with 14 bases between. Per germline, CDR1 KGHSH and CDR2 LQKENI. CDR3 protein: CASSSTGTVSYNEQFF. DNA of the CDR3: TGTGCCAGCTCATCTACCGGGACTGTCTCCTACAATGAGCAGTTCTTC. Based on the CDR3 plus reference TRBV18 and TRBJ2-1, the full variable domain is NAGVMQNPRHLVRRRGQEARLRCSPMKGHSHVYWYRQLPEEGLKFMVYLQKENIIDESGMPKERFSAEFPKEGPSILRIQQVVRGDSAAYFCASSSTGTVSYNEQFFGPGTRLTVL.

In its sample, this clonotype was seen many times. The rearrangement joins TRBV5-8 to TRBJ2-1, with D uncertain. The CDR3 contains 18 residues. The germline V and J ends were trimmed by 4 bases and 3 bases, with 23 bases remaining between them. Germline V gene lookup returns CDR1 SGHTS and CDR2 YDEGEE. The DNA of the CDR3 is TGTGCCAGCAGCGAAATAGATAGGGCGTGGACGGGCTACAATGAGCAGTTCTTC. It encodes CASSEIDRAWTGYNEQFF.

The V call is TRBV24-1, the J call TRBJ2-1, with 16 nucleotides matching TRBD2. Germline values: CDR1 KGHDR, CDR2 SFDVKD. The CDR3 has 19 amino acids. The J segment lost 7 bases and the V segment lost 0 bases, leaving 8 bases of the junction unmatched. This chain's CDR3 is CATSDLGSGLAGGPNEQFF. The CDR3 DNA reads as TGTGCCACCAGTGATTTGGGTTCGGGACTAGCGGGAGGGCCTAATGAGCAGTTCTTC.

The V gene is TRBV29-1, the J gene TRBJ2-7; TRBD2 agrees at 9 bases. Germline CDR1 SQVTM, CDR2 ANQGSEA. The CDR3 is 15 residues long. V lost 3 bases to trimming and J lost 0 bases; unmatched junction nucleotides: 6. This CDR3 is CSVDNVSGGSYEQYF. CDR3 in DNA: TGCAGCGTTGATAACGTTAGCGGGGGCTCCTACGAGCAGTACTTC.

This clonotype was seen a few times. V and J are TRBV6-5 and TRBJ2-7; 9 nucleotides line up with TRBD1. J gave up 5 bases and V 2 bases, and 7 bases lay outside the gene matches. The CDR3 is 15 amino acids. CDR1 is MNHEY, CDR2 SVGAGI, per germline. In DNA form, the CDR3 reads TGTGCCAGCAGTTACGCCCGGGACAGGGAAAACGAGCAGTACTTC. Its translation: CASSYARDRENEQYF.

The chain has TRBV4-3 and TRBJ2-2; TRBD1 or TRBD2 may be the D gene (5 bases each). The CDR3 length is 14 residues. Germline assignment: CDR1 LGHNA and CDR2 YSLEER. Trimming stripped 0 bases from V and 9 bases from J, with 11 bases between. The CDR3 bases are TGCGCCAGCAGCCAAGATTGGGGGATCCGGGAGCTGTTTTTT. Its protein is CASSQDWGIRELFF.

The sample holds many counts of this clonotype. The chain combines TRBV5-1 with TRBJ2-3; 7 nucleotides agree with TRBD1. V dropped 4 bases and J dropped 6; count of bases not matched to a gene: 5. The germline V gene encodes CDR1 SGHRS and CDR2 YFSETQ. The length of the CDR3 is 13 residues. The CDR3 loop is CASSGPRGDTQYF. The CDR3 DNA follows: TGCGCCAGCAGCGGGCCCAGGGGGGATACGCAGTATTTT.

This clonotype was recorded a few times. The chain combines TRBV20-1 with TRBJ2-4; no definite D call. The CDR3 covers 11 residues. Between the trimmed V and J ends, which lost 5 bases and 7 bases, there was a span of 9 bases. The V gene's germline CDR1 is DFQATT and CDR2 SNEGSKA (reference sequence). CDR3 sequence: CSALRANIQYF. As DNA, the CDR3 is TGCAGTGCTCTAAGGGCGAACATTCAGTACTTC.

This clonotype was observed a few times. This sequence joins TRBV12-3 or TRBV12-4 and TRBJ1-5, with a weak D call TRBD1 (5 bases). V was clipped by 3 bases and J by 0 bases, with 12 bases between them. CDR3 length: 16 residues. In nucleotides, the CDR3 is TGTGCCAGCAGTTTCTCCAGGGAGGATAGCAATCAGCCCCAGCATTTT. Amino acid sequence: CASSFSREDSNQPQHF.

This clonotype was seen repeatedly, ten times or more. The chain uses TRBV7-3 and TRBJ2-2; a possible D gene is TRBD1 (6 bases). Trimming stripped 7 bases from V and 7 bases from J, with 13 bases between. The CDR3 contains 13 residues. Germline V gives CDR1 SGHTA, CDR2 FQGTGA. The CDR3 spells CASNSQGDGELFF. The CDR3 DNA follows: TGTGCCAGCAACTCACAGGGTGACGGGGAGCTGTTTTTT.

This clonotype came up a few times. V is TRBV27 and J is TRBJ1-1, with a tentative D call TRBD1 (5 bases). The length of the CDR3 is 15 residues. Trimming took 6 bases from V and 6 from J, leaving 20 bases between them. Germline values: CDR1 MNHEY, CDR2 SMNVEV (reference sequence). CDR3 sequence reads: CASRRWGSEEAEAFF. CDR3 bases: TGTGCCAGCAGACGGTGGGGGAGTGAGGAGGCTGAAGCTTTCTTT.

The table lists this clonotype with many counts. V and J are TRBV29-1 and TRBJ2-1; a weak D match, TRBD1 (5 bases). The CDR3 spans 13 residues. The germline CDR1 and CDR2 sequences are SQVTM and ANQGSEA. The germline V and J ends were trimmed by 7 bases and 6 bases, with 16 bases remaining between them. CDR3 protein: CSAPSGASNEQFF. CDR3 nucleotides: TGCAGCGCCCCGAGTGGGGCCAGCAATGAGCAGTTCTTC.

The table lists this clonotype with a few counts. This chain connects TRBV9 to TRBJ2-1; perhaps D is TRBD1 or TRBD2 (6 bases each). Germline V gene data show CDR1 as SGDLS and CDR2 as YYNGEE. Deletions cut 4 bases from V and 6 bases from J, with 14 bases between. The CDR3 contains 14 residues. The CDR3 coding sequence is TGTGCCAGCAGCCCCACACAGGGAGGCAATGAGCAGTTCTTC. It is translated as CASSPTQGGNEQFF.

The V and J genes are TRBV12-3 or TRBV12-4 and TRBJ2-7; tentative D call: TRBD2 (6 bases). Between the trimmed V and J ends, which lost 5 bases and 4 bases, there was a span of 15 bases. This CDR3 contains 14 residues. CDR3 residues: CASSPRGTGYEQYF. CDR3 nucleotides: TGTGCCAGCAGTCCGCGGGGTACCGGTTACGAGCAGTACTTC.

This clonotype turned up a few times. The V and J genes are TRBV6-2 or TRBV6-3 and TRBJ2-3; 9 nucleotides line up with TRBD2. This CDR3 is built from 16 residues. Germline values: CDR1 MNHEY, CDR2 SVGEGT. Losses at the gene ends were 7 bases for V and 4 bases for J; bases not matched to a gene: 12. CDR3 nucleotides: TGTGCCAGCACGTGGCTAGGTAGCGGGAGAGCAGATACGCAGTATTTT. This sequence encodes CASTWLGSGRADTQYF.

The genes are TRBV5-1 and TRBJ2-5; no clear D. Trimming took 4 bases from V and 5 from J, leaving 9 bases between them. CDR1 and CDR2 from the germline V gene are SGHRS and YFSETQ. This CDR3 is 12 amino acids long. As DNA, the CDR3 is TGCGCCAGCAGCCGGACCACGGAGACCCAGTACTTC. This gives the protein CASSRTTETQYF.

V usage is TRBV20-1 and J usage is TRBJ1-2; D unclear. The CDR3 contains 13 residues. Germline V gene lookup returns CDR1 DFQATT and CDR2 SNEGSKA (reference sequence). The germline V and J ends were trimmed by 1 base and 4 bases, with 10 bases remaining between them. The CDR3 DNA follows: TGCAGTGCTAGAGCAGAGGGCTCCTATGGCTACACCTTC. Amino acid sequence: CSARAEGSYGYTF.

This clonotype came up a few times. This chain connects TRBV4-3 to TRBJ2-7; 8 bases fit TRBD2. V dropped 2 bases and J dropped 3; count of bases not matched to a gene: 6. The germline CDR1 and CDR2 sequences are LGHNA and YSLEER. CDR3 length: 15 residues. CDR3 region: CASSQLPGGFYEQYF. For the CDR3, the DNA is TGCGCCAGCAGCCAATTGCCGGGGGGGTTCTACGAGCAGTACTTC.

CDR3 DNA sequence: TGTGCCAGCAGTTCCGGGACGCAGTGGTACCAAGAGACCCAGTACTTC. The encoded protein is CASSSGTQWYQETQYF. The V and J genes are TRBV6-2 or TRBV6-3 and TRBJ2-5; either TRBD1 or TRBD2 may supply D (5 bases each). Trimming pared 4 bases from V and 0 bases from J, leaving 15 bases between. This CDR3 spans 16 amino acids. CDR1 MNHEY and CDR2 SVGEGT come from the germline V gene.

This clonotype was seen at least ten times. J is TRBJ2-5 and V is TRBV29-1; TRBD1 is a possible D gene (6 bases). The CDR3 sequence is 14 residues long. Germline values: CDR1 SQVTM, CDR2 ANQGSEA. Deletions cut 4 bases from V and 2 bases from J, with 14 bases between. Here the CDR3 reads CSVVKWTDQETQYF. The CDR3 region has the DNA TGCAGCGTTGTAAAGTGGACAGATCAAGAGACCCAGTACTTC.

This clonotype has at least ten counts. The rearrangement uses TRBV7-9 and TRBJ2-1, with 7 bases identical to TRBD1. The CDR3 has 13 residues. V was clipped by 3 bases and J by 9 bases; unmatched bases: 5. Germline lookup yields CDR1 SEHNR and CDR2 FQNEAQ (reference sequence). The chain's CDR3 is CASSFYRGSEQFF. In nucleotides, the CDR3 is TGTGCCAGCAGCTTCTACAGGGGTAGTGAGCAGTTCTTC. Full variable domain (outside the CDR3, taken from reference TRBV7-9 and TRBJ2-1): DTGVSQNPRHKITKRGQNVTFRCDPISEHNRLYWYRQTLGQGPEFLTYFQNEAQLEKSRLLSDRFSAERPKGSFSTLEIQRTEQGDSAMYLCASSFYRGSEQFFGPGTRLTVL.

This clonotype occurred a few times. This may stem from a read error, because a much larger clone lies one nucleotide away. This chain joins TRBV7-9 and TRBJ2-7; possible D gene TRBD2, 5 bases. Trimming pared 6 bases from V and 0 bases from J, leaving 9 bases between. Looked up from germline, CDR1 is SEHNR and CDR2 is FQNEAQ (reference sequence). The CDR3 consists of 13 residues. CDR3 DNA: TGTGCCAGCAGTCGAGCGGCCTCCTACGAGCAGTACTTC. Its protein is CASSRAASYEQYF.

This clonotype was seen many times. This chain links TRBV5-6 with TRBJ1-5, with 8 bases that match TRBD1. With 3 bases clipped from V and 5 bases from J, the junction kept 7 bases outside the gene matches. Germline V lookup: CDR1 SGHDT, CDR2 YYEEEE. The length of the CDR3 is 15 residues. The CDR3 is CASSSSGQVYQPQHF. DNA of the CDR3: TGTGCCAGCAGCTCTTCGGGACAGGTATATCAGCCCCAGCATTTT.